This entry lists 32 T cell receptor beta chains sequenced from one sample in a study of shared clonotypes between healthy human individuals. Selected positively for CCR7 and CD45RO-negative, naive CD8 cells excluded terminally differentiated effector memory CD45RA+ cells. Profiled with immunoSEQ multiplex PCR; TCRdb holds only in-frame clones, not every one. Among about 2.2 million clones listed, under 95% were seen once. The sequenced sample consisted of naive CD8+ T cells from PBMCs. The receptors stem from a man younger than 35 in good health. Some clones in this sample may be carry-over from other donors' samples.

This clone appeared a few times. This chain links TRBV28 with TRBJ1-4; the match to TRBD1 covers 10 bases. V shed 6 bases and J 6 bases; nucleotides not matched to a gene: 4. This CDR3 is 14 amino acids long. Germline V gene lookup returns CDR1 MDHEN and CDR2 SYDVKM. The CDR3 reads CASRTGTGDEKLFF. In DNA, the CDR3 is TGTGCCAGCAGGACCGGGACAGGGGATGAAAAACTGTTTTTT.

J is TRBJ2-7 and V is TRBV27; 9 bases agree with TRBD1. The CDR3 covers 18 residues. Per the germline V gene, CDR1 is MNHEY and CDR2 is SMNVEV (reference sequence). V trimming: 6 bases; J trimming: 3 bases; junction bases outside the gene matches: 18. CDR3 sequence (DNA): TGTGCCAGCAGCCCAGTGGGTCTTTTGGGGACAGGGTTCTACGAGCAGTACTTC. Translation: CASSPVGLLGTGFYEQYF.

As concerns this clone: Within the sample, other DNA sequences also encode this same CDR3. V gene TRBV6-5 combines with J gene TRBJ1-5, with 8 positions matching TRBD1. V dropped 0 bases and J dropped 7; count of bases not matched to a gene: 2. This CDR3 spans 14 amino acids. Germline V lookup: CDR1 MNHEY, CDR2 SVGAGI. CDR3 nucleotides: TGTGCCAGCAGTTACTCAACAGGGGGACAGCCCCAGCATTTT. Translated, it gives CASSYSTGGQPQHF.

The V gene is TRBV28, the J gene TRBJ2-1, with D maybe TRBD1 (6 bases). Germline loops: CDR1 MDHEN, CDR2 SYDVKM. There are 14 residues in the CDR3. V was shortened by 2 bases and J by 12 bases, with 17 bases between the two germline ends. For the CDR3, the DNA is TGTGCCAGCAGTTTAAAAGGTGTAGTGACAGGGCAGTTCTTC. Amino acids: CASSLKGVVTGQFF.

This clone was recorded once. CDR3 coding DNA: TGTGCCAGCAGTTTAATAGGGTCCCACGAGCAGTACTTC. This sequence encodes CASSLIGSHEQYF. V gene TRBV27 combines with J gene TRBJ2-7; D not certain. V was shortened by 2 bases and J by 5 bases, with 10 bases between the two germline ends. The CDR3 has 13 residues. From germline, CDR1 is MNHEY and CDR2 SMNVEV (reference sequence).

The genes are TRBV4-3 and TRBJ1-1; the D gene is possibly TRBD1 (5 bases). V dropped 0 bases and J dropped 0 bases, with 11 bases sitting between them. This CDR3 is built from 16 residues. From germline, CDR1 is LGHNA and CDR2 YSLEER. The CDR3: CASSQDKEGLNTEAFF. As DNA, the CDR3 is TGCGCCAGCAGCCAAGATAAAGAGGGGCTGAACACTGAAGCTTTCTTT.

V is TRBV28 and J is TRBJ2-3, with TRBD1 matching 8 bases. The trim removed 3 bases at V and 0 bases at J, leaving 8 bases unmatched. There are 17 residues in the CDR3. Germline CDR1 and CDR2: MDHEN and SYDVKM. CDR3 region: CASSLRTGKGSTDTQYF. As DNA, the CDR3 is TGTGCCAGCAGTTTGCGGACAGGGAAGGGCAGCACAGATACGCAGTATTTT.

This chain uses TRBV2 with TRBJ1-3; a weak D match, TRBD1 (5 bases). V gave up 2 bases and J gave up 0 bases, with 11 bases separating them. Germline CDR1 reads SNHLY; CDR2 reads FYNNEI. This CDR3 spans 16 amino acids. CDR3 DNA: TGTGCCAGCAGTGAAAGGTACAGGAGCTCTGGAAACACCATATATTTT. It codes for CASSERYRSSGNTIYF.

The chain employs TRBV11-2 and TRBJ2-7, with TRBD2 matching over 8 bases. V dropped 1 base and J dropped 4; count of bases not matched to a gene: 6. The CDR3 length is 15 residues. Germline V CDR1 and CDR2: SGHAT, FQNNGV. The CDR3 protein is CASSLAWREAYEQYF. The DNA of the CDR3 is TGTGCCAGCAGCTTAGCATGGCGGGAGGCTTACGAGCAGTACTTC.

The CDR3 loop reads CASSFGIDSSYEQYF. CDR3 coding DNA: TGTGCCAGCAGCTTCGGGATAGACAGCTCCTACGAGCAGTACTTC. The chain recombines TRBV7-9 with TRBJ2-7; D tentatively reads TRBD1 or TRBD2 (5 bases each). V was cut by 3 bases and J by 0 bases, with 12 bases left in between. This CDR3 spans 15 amino acids. The germline CDR1 and CDR2 sequences are SEHNR and FQNEAQ (reference sequence).

CDR3 sequence reads: CASSLTGLAGNTGELFF. The DNA for the CDR3 is TGTGCCAGCAGCTTAACAGGACTAGCGGGGAACACCGGGGAGCTGTTTTTT. This chain connects TRBV13 to TRBJ2-2; 11 positions agree with TRBD2. Germline lookup yields CDR1 PRHDT and CDR2 FYEKMQ (reference sequence). Losses at the gene ends were 2 bases for V and 1 base for J; bases not matched to a gene: 3. This CDR3 is built from 17 residues. The full variable domain, in which reference TRBV13 and TRBJ2-2 provide the parts outside the CDR3, is AAGVIQSPRHLIKEKRETATLKCYPIPRHDTVYWYQQGPGQDPQFLISFYEKMQSDKGSIPDRFSAQQFSDYHSELNMSSLELGDSALYFCASSLTGLAGNTGELFFGEGSRLTVL.

CDR3 DNA: TGTGCCAGCAGTGGGTTCGAAGGGGCCGGGGAGCTGTTTTTT. It specifies CASSGFEGAGELFF. The chain employs TRBV25-1 and TRBJ2-2, with a weak D call TRBD1 (5 bases). This CDR3 has 14 amino acids. The germline V gene has CDR1 MGHDK and CDR2 SYGVNS. Between the trimmed V and J ends, which lost 4 bases and 6 bases, there was a span of 12 bases.

The J gene is TRBJ1-1, the V gene TRBV28; 8 bases fit TRBD1. The CDR3 extends over 16 amino acids. Per the germline V gene, CDR1 is MDHEN and CDR2 is SYDVKM. V gave up 5 bases and J gave up 5 bases; unmatched junction bases: 13. The CDR3 here is CASSEQGEGLSTEAFF. In DNA form, the CDR3 reads TGTGCCAGCAGTGAACAGGGGGAAGGGTTGTCGACTGAAGCTTTCTTT.

This rearrangement joins TRBV6-5 to TRBJ1-1, with 8 bases fitting TRBD1. The CDR3 runs to 14 residues. The germline CDR1 and CDR2 sequences are MNHEY and SVGAGI. V shed 5 bases and J 4 bases; nucleotides not matched to a gene: 6. In DNA form, the CDR3 reads TGTGCCAGCAGTCCTGACAGGGGTCCCACTGAAGCTTTCTTT. Translation: CASSPDRGPTEAFF.

V is TRBV4-1 and J is TRBJ2-7; TRBD2 matches 7 bases. CDR3 size: 17 residues. Germline lookup yields CDR1 MGHRA and CDR2 YSYEKL. The J segment lost 3 bases and the V segment lost 0 bases, leaving 11 bases of the junction unmatched. In nucleotides, the CDR3 is TGCGCCAGCAGCCAAGATGGGTCGCGGGAGATAGGCTACGAGCAGTACTTC. Residues: CASSQDGSREIGYEQYF.

The chain combines TRBV4-3 with TRBJ2-7; unclear D gene. CDR1 and CDR2 from the germline V gene are LGHNA and YSLEER. Trimming shortened V by 0 bases and J by 0 bases, and 9 bases separated the two germline ends. The CDR3 is 15 amino acids. The chain's CDR3 is CASSQDRRTSYEQYF. Here the CDR3 DNA reads TGCGCCAGCAGCCAAGATCGGCGGACCTCCTACGAGCAGTACTTC.

This clone came up a few times. The genes are TRBV30 and TRBJ1-1; no clear D gene. The length of the CDR3 is 10 residues. The germline gives CDR1 GTSNPN, CDR2 SVGIG (reference sequence). Trimming removed 5 bases from V and 7 bases from J, with 8 bases in between. The CDR3 sequence is CAWWKIEAFF. The CDR3 DNA is TGTGCCTGGTGGAAGATTGAAGCTTTCTTT. Looking up the rest from reference TRBV30 and TRBJ1-1 gives the full variable domain: SQTIHQWPATLVQPVGSPLSLECTVEGTSNPNLYWYRQAAGRGLQLLFYSVGIGQISSEVPQNLSASRPQDRQFILSSKKLLLSDSGFYLCAWWKIEAFFGQGTRLTVV.

With respect to this clone: Other DNA sequences in the sample encode the same CDR3. The V gene is TRBV28, the J gene TRBJ1-2; TRBD1 agrees at 10 bases. This CDR3 comprises 17 residues. Germline values: CDR1 MDHEN, CDR2 SYDVKM. Trimming removed 2 bases from V and 8 bases from J; junction bases left unmatched: 14. CDR3 DNA: TGTGCCAGCAGTTTAGGGCCGGGACAGGGGAAGGTCTTGGGCTACACCTTC. Translated, it gives CASSLGPGQGKVLGYTF.

This chain connects TRBV6-6 to TRBJ1-5; weak D call: TRBD1 (5 bases). CDR1 is MNHNY and CDR2 is SVGAGI in the germline V gene (reference sequence). The CDR3 contains 16 residues. V was trimmed by 8 bases and J by 0 bases, leaving 17 bases between them. Here the CDR3 reads CASAKLVGASNQPQHF. CDR3 bases: TGTGCCAGCGCGAAATTAGTAGGGGCTAGCAATCAGCCCCAGCATTTT.

The genes are TRBV7-9 and TRBJ2-7, with D perhaps assigned TRBD1 or TRBD2 (5 bases each). The V end was cut by 4 bases, the J end by 8 bases, with 18 bases between. Germline V gives CDR1 SEHNR, CDR2 FQNEAQ (reference sequence). The CDR3 loop spans 14 amino acids. The chain's CDR3 is CASSSGPRWDQQYF. The CDR3 nucleotides read TGTGCCAGCAGCTCGGGCCCGAGATGGGACCAGCAGTACTTC.

Concerning this clone: This CDR3 is also generated by other DNA sequences in the sample. The rearrangement joins TRBV7-9 to TRBJ2-7; 8 nucleotides line up with TRBD1. V trimming: 1 base; J trimming: 3 bases; junction bases outside the gene matches: 2. CDR1 is SEHNR and CDR2 is FQNEAQ in the germline V gene (reference sequence). This CDR3 contains 14 residues. CDR3 bases: TGTGCCAGCAGCTTAGGGGACAGGCTCTACGAGCAGTACTTC. Amino acid sequence: CASSLGDRLYEQYF. Complete variable domain (other parts from reference TRBV7-9 and TRBJ2-7): DTGVSQNPRHKITKRGQNVTFRCDPISEHNRLYWYRQTLGQGPEFLTYFQNEAQLEKSRLLSDRFSAERPKGSFSTLEIQRTEQGDSAMYLCASSLGDRLYEQYFGPGTRLTVT.

The J gene is TRBJ2-7, the V gene TRBV7-2, with TRBD2 as a possible D gene (5 bases). Trimming removed 7 bases from V and 0 bases from J, with 19 bases in between. The CDR3 has 16 amino acids. Germline V CDR1 and CDR2: SGHTA, FQGNSA. CDR3 bases: TGTGCCAGCAAGACCCGGGCGGCTAGCAGCTCCTACGAGCAGTACTTC. It specifies CASKTRAASSSYEQYF. The whole variable domain, filled in from reference TRBV7-2 and TRBJ2-7, reads GAGVSQSPSNKVTEKGKDVELRCDPISGHTALYWYRQSLGQGLEFLIYFQGNSAPDKSGLPSDRFSAERTGGSVSTLTIQRTQQEDSAVYLCASKTRAASSSYEQYFGPGTRLTVT.

The genes are TRBV29-1 and TRBJ2-5; 8 nucleotides align to TRBD2. CDR1 is SQVTM and CDR2 is ANQGSEA in the germline V gene. The CDR3 is made up of 13 amino acids. Trimming took 2 bases from V and 7 from J; bases not matched to a gene: 6. Here the CDR3 DNA reads TGCAGCGTTGAATTCTCGGGGGGGTGGACCCAGTACTTC. Its protein product is CSVEFSGGWTQYF.

This chain links TRBV27 with TRBJ2-7; 9 bases line up with TRBD1. CDR3 length: 18 residues. CDR1 is MNHEY and CDR2 is SMNVEV in the germline V gene (reference sequence). V gave up 3 bases and J gave up 0 bases; unmatched junction bases: 12. The CDR3 DNA sequence: TGTGCCAGCAGTTTGACGGGACAGGGCCTCTCTTTCTCCTACGAGCAGTACTTC. Protein sequence: CASSLTGQGLSFSYEQYF.

The chain is built from TRBV4-3 and TRBJ1-3, with D uncertain. This CDR3 has 16 residues. Germline CDR1 reads LGHNA; CDR2 reads YSLEER. Trimming removed 0 bases at V and 0 bases at J, with 9 bases between. CDR3 DNA: TGCGCCAGCAGCCAAGATCAGGTCCTCTCTGGAAACACCATATATTTT. It translates to CASSQDQVLSGNTIYF.

The chain couples TRBV5-6 to TRBJ1-4; TRBD1 is a possible D gene (5 bases). Trimming stripped 0 bases from V and 0 bases from J, with 15 bases between. Germline CDR1 is SGHDT and CDR2 is YYEEEE. The CDR3 runs to 18 residues. The CDR3 sequence is CASSLDSRLGATNEKLFF. The CDR3 nucleotides are TGTGCCAGCAGCTTGGATTCGCGGCTGGGGGCAACTAATGAAAAACTGTTTTTT.

The rearrangement uses TRBV28 and TRBJ2-1; D is ambiguous. The CDR3 extends over 12 amino acids. Looked up from germline, CDR1 is MDHEN and CDR2 is SYDVKM. The V gene lost 2 bases and the J gene lost 10 bases, with 9 bases spanning the gap. The CDR3 sequence is CASSLGGQEQFF. DNA of the CDR3: TGTGCCAGCAGTTTAGGTGGTCAAGAGCAGTTCTTC. Combining the CDR3 with reference TRBV28 and TRBJ2-1 gives the whole variable domain DVKVTQSSRYLVKRTGEKVFLECVQDMDHENMFWYRQDPGLGLRLIYFSYDVKMKEKGDIPEGYSVSREKKERFSLILESASTNQTSMYLCASSLGGQEQFFGPGTRLTVL.

V gene TRBV27 combines with J gene TRBJ2-2; TRBD2 matches 12 bases. Germline V gives CDR1 MNHEY, CDR2 SMNVEV (reference sequence). There are 17 residues in the CDR3. J was trimmed by 4 bases and V by 7 bases; bases with no gene match: 10. The DNA for the CDR3 is TGTGCCAGCACCCCTTTGGGACTAGCGGGTATCACCGGGGAGCTGTTTTTT. Translated: CASTPLGLAGITGELFF.

This sequence joins TRBV29-1 and TRBJ2-5, with D uncertain. The CDR3 is made up of 13 amino acids. CDR1 SQVTM and CDR2 ANQGSEA come from the germline V gene. V was trimmed by 5 bases and J by 2 bases, leaving 12 bases between them. CDR3 amino acids: CSVRAALQETQYF. The CDR3 DNA follows: TGCAGCGTTAGGGCAGCGCTGCAAGAGACCCAGTACTTC.

This chain links TRBV27 with TRBJ1-5, with D possibly TRBD1 on 6 matching bases. Germline V gene lookup returns CDR1 MNHEY and CDR2 SMNVEV (reference sequence). The V and J ends lost 2 bases and 4 bases respectively, with 9 bases between them. CDR3 length: 14 residues. The chain's CDR3 is CASSLQGINQPQHF. The CDR3 DNA follows: TGTGCCAGCAGTTTACAGGGGATTAATCAGCCCCAGCATTTT.

This chain uses TRBV28 with TRBJ1-4; a possible D gene is TRBD1 (6 bases). Trimming shortened V by 6 bases and J by 0 bases, and 11 bases separated the two germline ends. Germline V gives CDR1 MDHEN, CDR2 SYDVKM. The CDR3 is made up of 15 amino acids. CDR3 sequence (DNA): TGTGCCAGCAGCTCAGGGGAAACAACTAATGAAAAACTGTTTTTT. Protein sequence: CASSSGETTNEKLFF.

This sequence joins TRBV5-5 and TRBJ2-3; D is unclear. CDR1 SGHKS and CDR2 YYEKEE come from the germline V gene (reference sequence). Deletions cut 2 bases from V and 3 bases from J, with 10 bases between. This CDR3 has 14 amino acids. CDR3 DNA: TGTGCCAGCAGCTTCCCCCTAGGTACAGATACGCAGTATTTT. Its protein product is CASSFPLGTDTQYF. Full variable domain (outside the CDR3, taken from reference TRBV5-5 and TRBJ2-3): DAGVTQSPTHLIKTRGQQVTLRCSPISGHKSVSWYQQVLGQGPQFIFQYYEKEERGRGNFPDRFSARQFPNYSSELNVNALLLGDSALYLCASSFPLGTDTQYFGPGTRLTVL.